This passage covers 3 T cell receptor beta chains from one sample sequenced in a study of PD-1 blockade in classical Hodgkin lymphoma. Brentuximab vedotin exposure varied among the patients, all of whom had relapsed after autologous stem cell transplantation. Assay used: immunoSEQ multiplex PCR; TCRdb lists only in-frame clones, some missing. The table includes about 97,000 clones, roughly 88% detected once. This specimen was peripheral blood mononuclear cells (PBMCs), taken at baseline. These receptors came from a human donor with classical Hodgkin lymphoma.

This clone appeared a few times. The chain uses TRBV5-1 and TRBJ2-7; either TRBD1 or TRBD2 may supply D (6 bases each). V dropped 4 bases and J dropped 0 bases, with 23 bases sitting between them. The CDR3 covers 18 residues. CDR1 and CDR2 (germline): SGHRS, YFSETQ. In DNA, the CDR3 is TGCGCCAGCAGCCCTCAGGGGCTTGGGGGGCCGGACTCCTACGAGCAGTACTTC. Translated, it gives CASSPQGLGGPDSYEQYF.

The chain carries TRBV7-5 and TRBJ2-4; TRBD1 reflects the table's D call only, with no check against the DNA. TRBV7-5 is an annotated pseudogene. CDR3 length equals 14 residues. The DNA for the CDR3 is TGTGTCAGAAGCGCTACAGGTTCCAAAAACATTCAGTACTTC. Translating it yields CVRSATGSKNIQYF.

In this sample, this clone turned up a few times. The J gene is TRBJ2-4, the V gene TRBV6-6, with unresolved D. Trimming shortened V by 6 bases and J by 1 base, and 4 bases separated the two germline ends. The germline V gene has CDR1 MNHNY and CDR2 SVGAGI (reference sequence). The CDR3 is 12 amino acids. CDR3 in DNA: TGTGCCAGCAGCGTGGCCAAAAACATTCAGTACTTC. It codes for CASSVAKNIQYF.